This entry lists 30 T cell receptor beta chains sequenced from one sample in a study of cytomegalovirus exposure and HLA in healthy donors. PCR employed 60 Vbeta and 13 Jbeta primers. Produced via immunoSEQ multiplex PCR; TCRdb's table is partial and in-frame only. The repertoire holds 150,000 to 200,000 clones, about four fifths seen once, with about 1.8% in the top ten. What was sequenced was PBMCs. The receptors shown here come from a man aged 18 to 29 in good health and CMV-seronegative.

The V and J genes are TRBV18 and TRBJ2-5; TRBD2 matches 13 bases. V dropped 5 bases and J dropped 5; count of bases not matched to a gene: 5. CDR3 length: 15 residues. The germline V gene has CDR1 KGHSH and CDR2 LQKENI. The DNA of the CDR3 is TGTGCCAGCTCAGCGGGACTAGCGGGGCGTGAGACCCAGTACTTC. Translating gives CASSAGLAGRETQYF.

The rearrangement uses TRBV10-1 and TRBJ2-7; TRBD2 aligns across 10 bases. The DNA matches TRBJ2-1 better at its end, which makes the J call doubtful. CDR1 WNHNN and CDR2 SYGVQD come from the germline V gene (reference sequence). The CDR3 runs to 15 residues. In DNA, the CDR3 is TGCGCCAGCAGTGAACTAGCGGGGTTTGACAATGAGCAGTTCTTC. Translating gives CASSELAGFDNEQFF.

The chain carries TRBV13 and TRBJ2-2; a weak D match, TRBD1 (6 bases). CDR1 is PRHDT and CDR2 is FYEKMQ in the germline V gene (reference sequence). The CDR3 sequence is 14 residues long. V was cut by 6 bases and J by 3 bases, with 11 bases left in between. DNA of the CDR3: TGTGCCAGCAGATCCAGGGGAGACACCGGGGAGCTGTTTTTT. Its translation is CASRSRGDTGELFF.

V usage is TRBV28 and J usage is TRBJ1-5, with TRBD1 as a possible D gene (5 bases). The CDR3 runs 14 residues. Trimming cost V 2 bases and J 2 bases, with 7 bases left between them. CDR1 is MDHEN and CDR2 is SYDVKM in the germline V gene. The DNA of the CDR3 is TGTGCCAGCAGTTTACAGGGCGGCAATCAGCCCCAGCATTTT. Protein: CASSLQGGNQPQHF.

V usage is TRBV28 and J usage is TRBJ2-1, with 10 positions matching TRBD2. The CDR3 length is 16 residues. V was pared by 5 bases and J by 1 base, with 5 bases of the junction left unmatched. In germline, CDR1 is MDHEN, CDR2 SYDVKM. The CDR3 loop is CASSTIAGGSYNEQFF. The CDR3, as DNA: TGTGCCAGCAGTACAATAGCGGGGGGTTCCTACAATGAGCAGTTCTTC.

The chain joins TRBV10-3 to TRBJ2-4; 7 positions agree with TRBD2. Trimming cost V 0 bases and J 2 bases; bases outside gene matches: 7. From germline, CDR1 is ENHRY and CDR2 SYGVKD. There are 17 residues in the CDR3. Here the CDR3 reads CAISESWGGITKNIQYF. In DNA, the CDR3 is TGTGCCATCAGTGAGTCGTGGGGGGGTATAACCAAAAACATTCAGTACTTC.

V usage is TRBV6-5 and J usage is TRBJ2-3; possibly TRBD2 for D (5 bases). The CDR3 is made up of 13 amino acids. Germline CDR1 MNHEY, CDR2 SVGAGI. V was clipped by 7 bases and J by 0 bases, with 8 bases between them. CDR3 sequence: CASKDSSTDTQYF. The CDR3 coding sequence is TGTGCCAGCAAGGACTCTAGCACAGATACGCAGTATTTT.

CDR3: CARVQVFMNTEAFF. DNA of the CDR3: TGTGCCAGGGTACAGGTTTTCATGAACACTGAAGCTTTCTTT. The chain couples TRBV21-1 to TRBJ1-1; TRBD1 is taken as the D call from the table, unchecked against the DNA. TRBV21-1 is annotated as a pseudogene. The CDR3 contains 14 residues.

V is TRBV20-1 and J is TRBJ1-1; D is unresolved. CDR1 is DFQATT, CDR2 SNEGSKA, per germline (reference sequence). This CDR3 contains 11 residues. The germline V and J ends were trimmed by 6 bases and 3 bases, with 8 bases remaining between them. CDR3 sequence reads: CSAAVHTEAFF. CDR3 DNA: TGCAGTGCGGCTGTCCACACTGAAGCTTTCTTT.

This clone has a handful of counts. The chain combines TRBV14 with TRBJ2-3; TRBD1 matches 10 bases. The V segment lost 1 base and the J segment 0 bases; nucleotides outside the gene matches: 4. Per the germline V gene, CDR1 is SGHDN and CDR2 is FVKESK. This CDR3 spans 17 amino acids. This chain's CDR3 is CASSQGDRGLSTDTQYF. The DNA for the CDR3 is TGTGCCAGCAGCCAAGGCGACAGGGGGCTTAGCACAGATACGCAGTATTTT.

V usage is TRBV7-3 and J usage is TRBJ2-3, with 10 bases matching TRBD1. The CDR3 extends over 14 amino acids. Per germline, CDR1 SGHTA and CDR2 FQGTGA. The J segment lost 3 bases and the V segment lost 5 bases, leaving 2 bases of the junction unmatched. The CDR3 here is CASSAGQGTDTQYF. CDR3 nucleotide sequence: TGTGCCAGCAGCGCGGGACAGGGGACAGATACGCAGTATTTT.

The chain combines TRBV28 with TRBJ1-1; D is unresolved. V gave up 3 bases and J gave up 4 bases, with 12 bases separating them. CDR3 length equals 14 residues. Looked up from germline, CDR1 is MDHEN and CDR2 is SYDVKM. The CDR3 sequence: CASSFVKSGTEAFF. CDR3 DNA sequence: TGTGCCAGCAGTTTCGTCAAGTCGGGCACTGAAGCTTTCTTT.

The gene calls are TRBV10-3 and TRBJ2-7; D uncertain. Germline values: CDR1 ENHRY, CDR2 SYGVKD. Trimming removed 7 bases at V and 0 bases at J, with 13 bases between. The CDR3 totals 14 residues. CDR3 in amino acids: CAIILLESSYEQYF. CDR3 nucleotide sequence: TGTGCCATCATCTTGCTGGAGAGCTCCTACGAGCAGTACTTC.

The rearrangement links TRBV4-3 to TRBJ2-5; 14 positions match TRBD2. V was clipped by 4 bases and J by 4 bases; unmatched bases: 5. Germline CDR1 reads LGHNA; CDR2 reads YSLEER. CDR3 size: 16 residues. CDR3 sequence (DNA): TGCGCCAGCAGCCCTACGGGACTAGCGGGGGTAGAGACCCAGTACTTC. This gives the protein CASSPTGLAGVETQYF.

The chain links TRBV19 to TRBJ1-6; tentatively, D is TRBD1 (6 bases). Germline CDR1 LNHDA, CDR2 SQIVND (reference sequence). Trimming removed 3 bases from V and 2 bases from J, with 14 bases in between. CDR3 length: 17 residues. The DNA of the CDR3 is TGTGCCAGTAGTATGACCCCAGACAGGACCTATAATTCACCCCTCCACTTT. It translates to CASSMTPDRTYNSPLHF.

This clone is a singleton in its sample. The chain links TRBV9 to TRBJ2-5, with no clear D. This CDR3 contains 12 residues. Germline values: CDR1 SGDLS, CDR2 YYNGEE. Trimming removed 3 bases at V and 5 bases at J, with 8 bases between. For the CDR3, the DNA is TGTGCCAGCAGCGCCCCACGGGAGACCCAGTACTTC. Its translation is CASSAPRETQYF.

This clone was counted a single time. One junction end does not reproduce the germline sequence, and a read error may be involved. The chain is built from TRBV7-7 and TRBJ2-2, with D possibly TRBD1 on 6 matching bases. This CDR3 is 16 amino acids long. Germline V CDR1 and CDR2: SSHAT, FNYEAQ (reference sequence). CDR3: CASSLGHGENTGELFF. CDR3 nucleotides: TGTGCTAGCAGCTTGGGACACGGAGAGAACACCGGGGAGCTGTTTTTT.

The chain uses TRBV7-2 and TRBJ1-1; D is possibly TRBD1 (6 bases). V was pared by 4 bases and J by 5 bases, with 17 bases between. CDR3 length: 15 amino acids. The germline V gene encodes CDR1 SGHTA and CDR2 FQGNSA. CDR3 region: CASSSQGRGRTEAFF. CDR3 nucleotides: TGTGCCAGCAGCTCCCAGGGCAGGGGAAGGACTGAAGCTTTCTTT.

This clone occurred once. This chain uses TRBV4-1 with TRBJ2-7; D possibly corresponds to TRBD2 (7 bases). From germline, CDR1 is MGHRA and CDR2 YSYEKL. V was clipped by 4 bases and J by 0 bases, with 13 bases between them. This CDR3 is built from 15 residues. The CDR3 DNA follows: TGCGCCAGCAGCCCGGGGGGCGGGGACTCCTACGAGCAGTACTTC. Translation: CASSPGGGDSYEQYF.

The chain combines TRBV4-3 with TRBJ2-7, with D perhaps matching TRBD1 (6 bases). Germline V gene lookup returns CDR1 LGHNA and CDR2 YSLEER. This CDR3 has 20 residues. V lost 3 bases and J 2 bases, leaving 29 bases between the germline ends. CDR3 nucleotides: TGCGCCAGCAGCCAGCAGGTTTCGGGGACATCCGAGGAGATCACCTACGAGCAGTACTTC. It translates to CASSQQVSGTSEEITYEQYF.

This chain connects TRBV4-2 to TRBJ2-7; 11 bases are a match to TRBD2. This CDR3 region has 16 residues. J lost 2 bases, V lost 4 bases, and 7 bases had no gene match. The germline V gene has CDR1 LGHNA and CDR2 YNFKEQ. CDR3 nucleotide sequence: TGTGCCAGCAGCCCCTTAGCGGGAGGGCCCACCTACGAGCAGTACTTC. Translation gives CASSPLAGGPTYEQYF.

V and J are TRBV28 and TRBJ2-7; 8 bases are a match to TRBD1. Trimming took 1 base from V and 4 from J; bases not matched to a gene: 3. CDR3 length: 14 amino acids. Per the germline V gene, CDR1 is MDHEN and CDR2 is SYDVKM. The chain's CDR3 is CASSLSQGAYEQYF. For the CDR3, the DNA is TGTGCCAGCAGTTTATCCCAGGGGGCTTACGAGCAGTACTTC.

The V call is TRBV6-5, the J call TRBJ1-3; tentative D call: TRBD1 (6 bases). Germline V lookup: CDR1 MNHEY, CDR2 SVGAGI. The length of the CDR3 is 15 residues. The germline V and J ends were trimmed by 6 bases and 4 bases, with 16 bases remaining between them. This CDR3 is CASRRRRGAGNTIYF. The CDR3 bases are TGTGCCAGCAGACGCCGCAGGGGTGCAGGAAACACCATATATTTT.

This chain uses TRBV28 with TRBJ1-1; D is unclear. V gave up 3 bases and J gave up 0 bases, with 5 bases separating them. Germline values: CDR1 MDHEN, CDR2 SYDVKM. The CDR3 has 13 amino acids. The CDR3 reads CASSFRLNTEAFF. CDR3 coding DNA: TGTGCCAGCAGTTTCAGGTTGAACACTGAAGCTTTCTTT.

V gene TRBV28 combines with J gene TRBJ2-5; a possible D gene is TRBD2 (6 bases). Germline CDR1 is MDHEN and CDR2 is SYDVKM. Trimming took off 2 bases at V and 2 bases at J, with 9 bases between the two ends. The CDR3 extends over 14 amino acids. CDR3 sequence: CASSLIGRQETQYF. CDR3 coding DNA: TGTGCCAGCAGTTTAATAGGGAGGCAAGAGACCCAGTACTTC.

This clone was detected a few times. The chain uses TRBV4-3 and TRBJ2-1, with TRBD2 matching 9 bases. In germline, CDR1 is LGHNA, CDR2 YSLEER. V lost 4 bases, J lost 8 bases, and 15 bases stayed unmatched. This CDR3 is 17 amino acids long. The CDR3 spells CASSLRPGTSYGDEQFF. The CDR3 nucleotides are TGCGCCAGCAGCCTGCGACCCGGGACTAGCTACGGCGATGAGCAGTTCTTC.

CDR3 DNA: TGTGCCACCAGCTCCCCCCGGGGGAGGTGGTCGGCGTACGAGCAGTACTTC. It yields the protein CATSSPRGRWSAYEQYF. The chain joins TRBV15 to TRBJ2-7; weak D call: TRBD2 (6 bases). V lost 5 bases and J 4 bases, leaving 24 bases between the germline ends. The CDR3 spans 17 residues. CDR1 is LNHNV, CDR2 YYDKDF, per germline (reference sequence).

J is TRBJ1-1 and V is TRBV6-4, with 7 bases aligning to TRBD1. This CDR3 is 15 amino acids long. Per germline, CDR1 MRHNA and CDR2 SNTAGT. Trimming at V came to 5 bases and at J to 3 bases, leaving 9 bases not matched to a gene. The CDR3 spells CASSQTGAGYTEAFF. The CDR3 nucleotides are TGTGCCAGCAGTCAAACAGGGGCGGGGTACACTGAAGCTTTCTTT.

J is TRBJ1-5 and V is TRBV6-5; perhaps TRBD1 as D (5 bases). This CDR3 region has 15 residues. Between the trimmed V and J ends, which lost 0 bases and 7 bases, there was a span of 13 bases. The V gene's germline CDR1 is MNHEY and CDR2 SVGAGI. The chain's CDR3 is CASSYSPRDWQPQHF. DNA for the CDR3: TGTGCCAGCAGTTACTCTCCCAGGGACTGGCAGCCCCAGCATTTT.

This clone was picked up a small number of times. The V call is TRBV5-4, the J call TRBJ1-2, with TRBD1 matching over 7 bases. The CDR3 runs to 14 residues. The V segment lost 4 bases and the J segment 3 bases; nucleotides outside the gene matches: 6. Germline V CDR1 and CDR2: SGHNT, YYREEE (reference sequence). The CDR3 loop is CASSPGQSHYGYTF. DNA of the CDR3: TGTGCCAGCAGCCCGGGACAGTCCCACTATGGCTACACCTTC.